This is a list of T cell receptor beta chains from one sample in a study of cytomegalovirus exposure and HLA in healthy donors. This table comes from immunoSEQ multiplex PCR, and its TCRdb copy is limited to in-frame clones, with some not included. This table holds about 170,000 clones, approximately 80% found once. The specimen sequenced was PBMCs. Source of these receptors: a male donor in good health and CMV-seronegative. Both conserved end residues are part of each CDR3. Some rows have no size entry. The others give once, few or many, or a class for an expanded clone.

clone_size | j_call | v_call | cdr3_aa
NA | TRBJ2-2 | TRBV9 | CASSVLTSGGPGELFF
NA | TRBJ2-7 | TRBV29-1 | CSVRGQNYEQYF
NA | TRBJ1-2 | TRBV6-1 | CASSEYQGYTF
NA | TRBJ2-1 | TRBV7-3 | CASSNGQGSYNEQFF
NA | TRBJ2-3 | TRBV4-1 | CASSHPTASGTSTDTQYF
NA | TRBJ2-5 | TRBV9 | CASSPRGGTIETQYF
NA | TRBJ2-7 | TRBV9 | CASSVASGQVSEQYF
once | TRBJ2-2 | TRBV11-2 | CASRQSGVRTTGELFF
NA | TRBJ2-2 | TRBV2 | CASKTGWSGGTGELFF
NA | TRBJ2-7 | TRBV2 | CASSDPSGGTYEQYF
NA | TRBJ1-1 | TRBV4-3 | CASSQGRYSPNTEAFF
NA | TRBJ2-7 | TRBV27 | CASSSIRLVSERYF
NA | TRBJ2-5 | TRBV11-2 | CATTPLGLAGGETQYF
NA | TRBJ1-1 | TRBV25-1 | CASIGWGRDTEAFF
NA | TRBJ2-5 | TRBV13 | CASSLGVRGETQYF
NA | TRBJ2-7 | TRBV28 | CASSIAGTGGYEQYF